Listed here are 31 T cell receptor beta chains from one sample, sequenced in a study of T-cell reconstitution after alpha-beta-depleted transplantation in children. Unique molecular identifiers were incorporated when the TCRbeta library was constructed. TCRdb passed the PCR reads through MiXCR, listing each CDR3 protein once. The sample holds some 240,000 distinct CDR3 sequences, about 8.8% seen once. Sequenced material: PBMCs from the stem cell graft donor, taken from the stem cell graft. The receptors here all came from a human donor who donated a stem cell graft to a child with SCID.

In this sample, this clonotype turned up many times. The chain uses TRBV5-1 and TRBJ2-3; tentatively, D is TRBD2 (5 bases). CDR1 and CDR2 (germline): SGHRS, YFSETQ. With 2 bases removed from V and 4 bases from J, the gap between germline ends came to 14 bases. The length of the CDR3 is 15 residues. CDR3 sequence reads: CASSFAHRTADTQYF. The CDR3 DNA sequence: TGCGCCAGCAGCTTTGCCCACCGGACTGCAGATACGCAGTATTTT.

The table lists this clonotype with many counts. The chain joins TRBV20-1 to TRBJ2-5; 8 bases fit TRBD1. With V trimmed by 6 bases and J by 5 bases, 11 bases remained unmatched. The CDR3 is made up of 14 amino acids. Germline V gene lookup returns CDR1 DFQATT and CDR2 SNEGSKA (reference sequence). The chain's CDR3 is CSAVGQGDWETQYF. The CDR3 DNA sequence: TGCAGTGCGGTAGGACAGGGTGATTGGGAGACCCAGTACTTC.

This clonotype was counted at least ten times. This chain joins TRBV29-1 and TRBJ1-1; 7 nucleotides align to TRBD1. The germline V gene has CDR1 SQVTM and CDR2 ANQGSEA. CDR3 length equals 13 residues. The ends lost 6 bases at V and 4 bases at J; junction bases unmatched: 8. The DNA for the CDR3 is TGCAGCGTACGACAGGGAAGTGGCACTGAAGCTTTCTTT. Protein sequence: CSVRQGSGTEAFF.

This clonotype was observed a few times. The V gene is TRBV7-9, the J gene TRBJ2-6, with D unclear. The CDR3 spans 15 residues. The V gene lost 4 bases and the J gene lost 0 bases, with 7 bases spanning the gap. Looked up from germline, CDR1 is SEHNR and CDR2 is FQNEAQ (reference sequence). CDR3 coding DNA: TGTGCCAGCAGCTGGACCTCCTCTGGGGCCAACGTCCTGACTTTC. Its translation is CASSWTSSGANVLTF.

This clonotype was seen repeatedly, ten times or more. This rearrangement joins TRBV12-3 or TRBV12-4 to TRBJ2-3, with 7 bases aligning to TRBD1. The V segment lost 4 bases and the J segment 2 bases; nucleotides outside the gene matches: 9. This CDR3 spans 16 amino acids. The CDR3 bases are TGTGCCAGCAGTTCTCCCCGGGGACAGATCACAGATACGCAGTATTTT. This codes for CASSSPRGQITDTQYF.

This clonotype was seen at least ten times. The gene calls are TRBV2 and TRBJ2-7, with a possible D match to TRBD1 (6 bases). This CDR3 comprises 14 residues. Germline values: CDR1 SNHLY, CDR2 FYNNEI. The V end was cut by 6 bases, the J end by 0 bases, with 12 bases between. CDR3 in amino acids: CASSESGASYEQYF. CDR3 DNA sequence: TGTGCCAGCAGCGAATCAGGGGCCTCCTACGAGCAGTACTTC.

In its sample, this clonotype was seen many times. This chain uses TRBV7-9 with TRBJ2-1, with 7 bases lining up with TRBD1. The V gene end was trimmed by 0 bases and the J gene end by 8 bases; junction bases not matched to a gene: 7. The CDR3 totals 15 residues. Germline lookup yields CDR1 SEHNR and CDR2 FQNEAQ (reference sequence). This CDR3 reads CASSLAGQRFHEQFF. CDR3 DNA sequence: TGTGCCAGCAGCTTAGCGGGACAGAGGTTCCATGAGCAGTTCTTC.

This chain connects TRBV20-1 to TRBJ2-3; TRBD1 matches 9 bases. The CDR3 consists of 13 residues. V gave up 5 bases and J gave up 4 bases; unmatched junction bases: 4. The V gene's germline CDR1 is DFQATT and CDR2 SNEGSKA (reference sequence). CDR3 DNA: TGCAGTGCTTCGGGACAGGGCTCAGATACGCAGTATTTT. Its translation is CSASGQGSDTQYF.

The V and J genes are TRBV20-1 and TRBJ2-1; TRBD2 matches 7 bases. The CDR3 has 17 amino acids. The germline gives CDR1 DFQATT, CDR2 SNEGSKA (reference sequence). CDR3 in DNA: TGCTGCTTCTGGGGGGTGGTTGCGGGGGTGCTTTGGGATGAGCAGTTCTTC. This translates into CCFWGVVAGVLWDEQFF.

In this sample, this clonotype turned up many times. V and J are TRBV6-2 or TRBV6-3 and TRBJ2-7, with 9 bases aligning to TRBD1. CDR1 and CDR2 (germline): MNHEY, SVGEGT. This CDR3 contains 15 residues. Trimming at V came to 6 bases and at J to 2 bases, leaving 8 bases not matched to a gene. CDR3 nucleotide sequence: TGTGCCAGCAGCTCCAGGGACAGGGTCGCCTACGAGCAGTACTTC. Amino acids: CASSSRDRVAYEQYF.

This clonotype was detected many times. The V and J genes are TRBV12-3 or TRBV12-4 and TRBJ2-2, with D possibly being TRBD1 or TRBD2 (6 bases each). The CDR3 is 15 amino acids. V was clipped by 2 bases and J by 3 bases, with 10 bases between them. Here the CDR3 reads CASSLRGADTGELFF. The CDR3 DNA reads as TGTGCCAGCAGTTTAAGGGGGGCCGACACCGGGGAGCTGTTTTTT.

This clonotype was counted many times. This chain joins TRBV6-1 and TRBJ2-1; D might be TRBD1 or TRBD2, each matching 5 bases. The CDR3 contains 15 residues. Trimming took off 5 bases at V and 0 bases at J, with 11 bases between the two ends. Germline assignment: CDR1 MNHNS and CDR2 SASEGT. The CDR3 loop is CASSPPGRSYNEQFF. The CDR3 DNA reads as TGTGCCAGCAGTCCCCCGGGACGCTCCTACAATGAGCAGTTCTTC.

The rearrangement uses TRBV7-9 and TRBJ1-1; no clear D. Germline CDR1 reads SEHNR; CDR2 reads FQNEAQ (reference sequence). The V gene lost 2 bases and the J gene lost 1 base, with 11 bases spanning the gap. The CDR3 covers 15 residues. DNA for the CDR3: TGTGCCAGCAGCTTACTTACTGGGAAGAACACTGAAGCTTTCTTT. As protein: CASSLLTGKNTEAFF.

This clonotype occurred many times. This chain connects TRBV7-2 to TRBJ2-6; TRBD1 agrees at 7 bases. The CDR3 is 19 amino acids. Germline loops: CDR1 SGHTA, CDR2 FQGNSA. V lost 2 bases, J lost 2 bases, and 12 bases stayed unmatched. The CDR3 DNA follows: TGTGCCAGCAGCTTAACGAGACAGGGTTCCGCGGCTGGGGCCAACGTCCTGACTTTC. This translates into CASSLTRQGSAAGANVLTF.

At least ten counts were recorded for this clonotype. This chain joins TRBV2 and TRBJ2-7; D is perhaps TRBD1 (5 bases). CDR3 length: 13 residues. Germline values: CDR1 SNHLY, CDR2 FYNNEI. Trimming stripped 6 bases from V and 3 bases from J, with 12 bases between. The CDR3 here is CASRKQALYEQYF. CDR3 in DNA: TGTGCCAGCAGGAAACAGGCCCTCTACGAGCAGTACTTC.

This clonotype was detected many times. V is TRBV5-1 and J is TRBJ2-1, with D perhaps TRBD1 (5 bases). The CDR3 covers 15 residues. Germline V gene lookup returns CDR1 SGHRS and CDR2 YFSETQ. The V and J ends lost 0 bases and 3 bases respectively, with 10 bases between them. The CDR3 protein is CASSLEGNFYNEQFF. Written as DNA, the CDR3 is TGCGCCAGCAGCTTGGAGGGGAACTTCTACAATGAGCAGTTCTTC.

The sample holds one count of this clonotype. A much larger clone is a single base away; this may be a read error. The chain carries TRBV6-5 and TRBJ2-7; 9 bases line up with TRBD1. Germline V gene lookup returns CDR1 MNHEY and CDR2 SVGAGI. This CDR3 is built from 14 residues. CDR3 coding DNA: TGTGCCAGCAGTTCGGGACAGGGCCTGTACGAGCTGTACTTC. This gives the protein CASSSGQGLYELYF.

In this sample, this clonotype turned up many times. The CDR3 sequence is CSVETGPGEQYF. The CDR3 nucleotides read TGCAGCGTTGAAACTGGACCGGGCGAGCAGTACTTC. The chain combines TRBV29-1 with TRBJ2-7; D ambiguous. Trimming left V 2 bases short and J 6 bases short, with 11 bases between. The CDR3 spans 12 residues. Germline CDR1 is SQVTM and CDR2 is ANQGSEA.

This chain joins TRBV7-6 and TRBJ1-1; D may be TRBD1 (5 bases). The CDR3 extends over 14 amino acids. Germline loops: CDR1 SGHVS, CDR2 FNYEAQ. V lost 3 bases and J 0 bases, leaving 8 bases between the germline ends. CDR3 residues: CASSLDIVNTEAFF. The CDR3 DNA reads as TGTGCCAGCAGCTTGGACATCGTGAACACTGAAGCTTTCTTT.

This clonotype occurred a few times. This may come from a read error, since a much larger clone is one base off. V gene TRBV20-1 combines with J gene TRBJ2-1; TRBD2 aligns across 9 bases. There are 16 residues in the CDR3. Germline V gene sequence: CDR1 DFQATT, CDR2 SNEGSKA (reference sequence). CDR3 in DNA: TGCTGTGCTAGAGATGCGGGGGGGTTTCCCTTAAATGAGCAGTTCTTC. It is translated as CCARDAGGFPLNEQFF.

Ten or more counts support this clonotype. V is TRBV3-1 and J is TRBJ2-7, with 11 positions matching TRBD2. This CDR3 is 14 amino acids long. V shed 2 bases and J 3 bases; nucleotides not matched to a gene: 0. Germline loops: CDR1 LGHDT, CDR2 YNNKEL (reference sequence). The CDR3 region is CASSQTSGGYEQYF. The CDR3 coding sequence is TGTGCCAGCAGCCAAACTAGCGGGGGCTACGAGCAGTACTTC.

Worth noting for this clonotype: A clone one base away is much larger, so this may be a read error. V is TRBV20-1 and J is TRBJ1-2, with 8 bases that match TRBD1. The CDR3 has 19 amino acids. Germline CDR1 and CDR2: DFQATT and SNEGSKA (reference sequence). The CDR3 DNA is TGCTGTGCTAGCCCCAGGGGGCTCGCCCGCAAGCCGGATTGGGGGGGCTACACCTTC. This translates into CCASPRGLARKPDWGGYTF.

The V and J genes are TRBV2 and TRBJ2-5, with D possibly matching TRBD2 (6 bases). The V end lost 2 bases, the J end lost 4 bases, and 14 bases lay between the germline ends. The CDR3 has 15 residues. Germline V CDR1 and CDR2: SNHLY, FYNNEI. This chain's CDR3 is CASSEIFGGRETQYF. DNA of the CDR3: TGTGCCAGCAGTGAAATCTTCGGAGGGAGAGAGACCCAGTACTTC. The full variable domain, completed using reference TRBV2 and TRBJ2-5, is EPEVTQTPSHQVTQMGQEVILRCVPISNHLYFYWYRQILGQKVEFLVSFYNNEISEKSEIFDDQFSVERPDGSNFTLKIRSTKLEDSAMYFCASSEIFGGRETQYFGPGTRLLVL.

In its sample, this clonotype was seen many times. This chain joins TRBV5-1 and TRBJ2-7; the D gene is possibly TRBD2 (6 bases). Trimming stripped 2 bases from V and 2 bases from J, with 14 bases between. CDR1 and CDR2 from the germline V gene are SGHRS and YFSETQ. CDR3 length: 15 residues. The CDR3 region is CASSFGTSPTYEQYF. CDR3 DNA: TGCGCCAGCAGCTTTGGGACTTCTCCTACCTACGAGCAGTACTTC.

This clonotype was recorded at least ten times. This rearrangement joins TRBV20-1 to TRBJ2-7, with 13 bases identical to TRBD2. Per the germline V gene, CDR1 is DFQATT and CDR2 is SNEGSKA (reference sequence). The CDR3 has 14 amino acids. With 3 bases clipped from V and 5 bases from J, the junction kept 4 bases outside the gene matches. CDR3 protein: CSARTSGGRDEQYF. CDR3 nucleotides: TGCAGTGCTAGGACTAGCGGGGGGAGAGACGAGCAGTACTTC.

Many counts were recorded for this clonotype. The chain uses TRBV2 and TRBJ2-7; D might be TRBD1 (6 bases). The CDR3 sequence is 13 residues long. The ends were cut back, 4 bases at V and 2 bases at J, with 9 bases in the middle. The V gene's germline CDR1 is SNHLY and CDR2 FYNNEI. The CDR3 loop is CASSGEGAYEQYF. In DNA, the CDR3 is TGTGCCAGCAGTGGTGAGGGGGCCTACGAGCAGTACTTC.

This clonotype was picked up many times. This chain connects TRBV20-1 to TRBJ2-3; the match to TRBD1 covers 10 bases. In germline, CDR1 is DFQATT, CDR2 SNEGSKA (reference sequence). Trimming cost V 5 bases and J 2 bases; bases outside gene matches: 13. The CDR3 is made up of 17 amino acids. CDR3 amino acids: CSASGTGVYSITDTQYF. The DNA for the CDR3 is TGCAGTGCTTCCGGGACAGGGGTCTACAGTATCACAGATACGCAGTATTTT.

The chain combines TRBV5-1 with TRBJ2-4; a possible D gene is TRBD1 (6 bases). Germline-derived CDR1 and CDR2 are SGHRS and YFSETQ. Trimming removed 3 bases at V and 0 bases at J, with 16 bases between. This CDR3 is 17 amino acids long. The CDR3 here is CASSSLDSSQAKNIQYF. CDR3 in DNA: TGCGCCAGCAGCTCGCTGGACAGCAGCCAAGCCAAAAACATTCAGTACTTC.

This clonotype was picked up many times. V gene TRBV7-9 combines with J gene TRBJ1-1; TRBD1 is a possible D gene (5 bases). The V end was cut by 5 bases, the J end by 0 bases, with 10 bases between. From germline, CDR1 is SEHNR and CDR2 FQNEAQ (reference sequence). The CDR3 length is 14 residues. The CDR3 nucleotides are TGTGCCAGCAGCCTCCTAGGGGTGAACACTGAAGCTTTCTTT. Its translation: CASSLLGVNTEAFF. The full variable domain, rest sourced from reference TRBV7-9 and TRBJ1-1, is DTGVSQNPRHKITKRGQNVTFRCDPISEHNRLYWYRQTLGQGPEFLTYFQNEAQLEKSRLLSDRFSAERPKGSFSTLEIQRTEQGDSAMYLCASSLLGVNTEAFFGQGTRLTVV.

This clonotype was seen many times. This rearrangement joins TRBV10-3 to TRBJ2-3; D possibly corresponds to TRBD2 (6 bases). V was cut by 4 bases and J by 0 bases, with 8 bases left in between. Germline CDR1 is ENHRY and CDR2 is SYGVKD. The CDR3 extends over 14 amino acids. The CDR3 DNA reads TGTGCCATCAGTGCGGGGGAGAGCACAGATACGCAGTATTTT. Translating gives CAISAGESTDTQYF.

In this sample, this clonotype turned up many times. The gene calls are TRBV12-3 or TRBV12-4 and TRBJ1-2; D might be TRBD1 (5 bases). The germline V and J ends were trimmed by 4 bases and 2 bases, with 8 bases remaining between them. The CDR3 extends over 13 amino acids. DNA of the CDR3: TGTGCCAGCAGTTCACAGGAGAACTATGGCTACACCTTC. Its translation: CASSSQENYGYTF.